This T cell receptor beta chain was sequenced in a study of T cells of healthy individuals. There are many counts of this clonotype. TCRdb reprocessed the 5' RACE reads with MiXCR, giving one entry per CDR3 protein. The table includes roughly 76,000 distinct CDR3 sequences, more than 4.5% detected once. Trimming stripped 10 bases from V and 0 bases from J, with 27 bases between. This CDR3 has 19 amino acids. The germline V gene has CDR1 MDHEN and CDR2 SYDVKM. The sequence was obtained from a female donor in good health. The chain uses TRBV28 and TRBJ1-4, with D uncertain. The CDR3 DNA is TGTGCCACCCTCCCCCCTATCGGAGTCTATCGAGCAACTAATGAAAAACTGTTTTTT. Translating it yields CATLPPIGVYRATNEKLFF. Together with reference TRBV28 and TRBJ1-4, the CDR3 gives the full variable domain: DVKVTQSSRYLVKRTGEKVFLECVQDMDHENMFWYRQDPGLGLRLIYFSYDVKMKEKGDIPEGYSVSREKKERFSLILESASTNQTSMYLCATLPPIGVYRATNEKLFFGSGTQLSVL.